This T cell receptor (beta chain) was observed in a study of shared clonotypes between healthy human individuals. Across the whole study: Researchers assigned three CD4 naive, three CD4 memory, two CD8 naive and one CD8 memory plate to each donor. Study-level points and caveats: Limitation of the genetic and exposure-history diversity represented came from the few donors.

TCRdb keeps only in-frame clones here, not all; method: immunoSEQ multiplex PCR. The table has roughly 1.5 million clones, 95% to 99% seen once. Note on this clone: The antigen is not known.

Unmatched junction bases numbered 9, after V lost 1 base and J lost 0 bases. Germline lookup yields CDR1 MGHRA and CDR2 YSYEKL. The length of the CDR3 is 19 residues. Source material: naive CD4+ T cells sorted from blood. Subset here: CD45RA+ positively selected. This chain links TRBV4-1 with TRBJ2-6; TRBD1 matches 7 bases. This receptor was identified in a man younger than 45 in good health. In DNA form, the CDR3 reads TGCGCCAGCAGCCAAGTTTGGGGACAGTCCGACTCTGGGGCCAACGTCCTGACTTTC. Amino acid sequence: CASSQVWGQSDSGANVLTF.